This is a list of T cell receptor beta chains from one sample in a study of cytomegalovirus exposure and HLA in healthy donors. Measured with immunoSEQ multiplex PCR; TCRdb has only the in-frame clones, and not every one. The repertoire holds about 190,000 clones, with 10% to 15% as singletons. Material: PBMCs. Source of these receptors: a man between 50 and 59 years old in good health and CMV-seropositive. The CDR3 runs from the conserved cysteine through the conserved F or W. The D gene is left open where the match is weak. Clone size, where shown, is once, few, many, or a class for clones that have expanded.

cdr3_length	clone_size	d_call	j_call	v_call	cdr3_aa	cdr3_nt
16	.	TRBD1	TRBJ2-7	TRBV5-1	CASSIRTGLGPYEQYF	TGCGCCAGCAGCATAAGGACAGGGCTAGGACCCTACGAGCAGTACTTC
12	few	.	TRBJ1-4	TRBV2	CASSEVTVKLFF	TGTGCCAGCAGTGAGGTAACGGTAAAACTGTTTTTT
19	few	.	TRBJ1-3	TRBV7-8	CASSSTAAGVGGSGNTIYF	TGTGCCAGCAGCTCGACGGCAGCGGGTGTTGGGGGCTCTGGAAACACCATATATTTT
11	few	.	TRBJ1-2	TRBV25-1	CASRAGYGYTF	TGTGCCAGCAGGGCAGGGTATGGCTACACCTTC
14	.	TRBD2	TRBJ2-7	TRBV18	CASSGLAGAGEQYF	TGTGCCAGCTCAGGACTAGCGGGGGCGGGAGAGCAGTACTTC
15	.	TRBD2	TRBJ2-1	TRBV6-5	CASRLTSGKGPEQFF	TGTGCCAGCAGATTGACTAGCGGGAAGGGGCCCGAGCAGTTCTTC
13	few	TRBD1	TRBJ1-4	TRBV25-1	CASRGTGYEKLFF	TGTGCCAGTCGAGGGACAGGGTATGAAAAACTGTTTTTT
13	few	TRBD2	TRBJ2-1	TRBV29-1	CSVRTSGGDEQFF	TGCAGCGTTCGGACTAGCGGGGGTGATGAGCAGTTCTTC
15	.	.	TRBJ2-3	TRBV7-2	CASSLPRDTTDTQYF	TGTGCCAGCAGCCTCCCCAGGGATACCACAGATACGCAGTATTTT
14	few	TRBD2	TRBJ2-5	TRBV7-9	CASSSLADQETQYF	TGTGCCAGCAGCTCACTAGCGGATCAAGAGACCCAGTACTTC
15	.	TRBD1	TRBJ1-1	TRBV6-1	CASSEAGTGGTEAFF	TGTGCCAGCAGTGAAGCGGGGACAGGGGGAACTGAAGCTTTCTTT
14	few	TRBD1	TRBJ2-2	TRBV7-2	CASRRDRNTGELFF	TGTGCCAGCAGAAGGGACAGGAACACCGGGGAGCTGTTTTTT
14	.	.	TRBJ2-3	TRBV7-2	CASSLGPVTDTQYF	TGTGCCAGCAGCTTAGGGCCCGTCACAGATACGCAGTATTTT
17	few	TRBD1	TRBJ2-6	TRBV7-2	CASSYRQGYSGANVLTF	TGTGCCAGCAGCTACAGACAGGGTTACTCTGGGGCCAACGTCCTGACTTTC
15	few	.	TRBJ1-4	TRBV2	CASSGGGSTNEKLFF	TGTGCCAGCAGTGGTGGGGGGTCGACTAATGAAAAACTGTTTTTT
16	few	.	TRBJ2-3	TRBV4-1	CASSQENRIDTDTQYF	TGCGCCAGCAGCCAAGAAAACAGGATAGACACAGATACGCAGTATTTT
16	.	.	TRBJ1-6	TRBV4-3	CASSQESTDSHSPLHF	TGCGCCAGCAGCCAAGAATCTACGGACAGTCATTCACCCCTCCACTTT
15	few	.	TRBJ1-4	TRBV7-4	CASSLSTGGLEKLFF	TGTGCCAGCAGCTTATCAACCGGAGGACTGGAGAAACTGTTTTTT
17	.	TRBD1	TRBJ1-4	TRBV7-9	CASSPRGGQGNWEKLFF	TGTGCCAGCAGCCCCCGAGGGGGACAGGGGAATTGGGAAAAACTGTTTTTT
15	few	.	TRBJ1-1	TRBV4-2	CASSQAKTGGTEAFF	TGTGCCAGCAGCCAAGCTAAGACCGGGGGAACTGAAGCTTTCTTT
12	few	TRBD1	TRBJ1-1	TRBV5-1	CASSFQGGEAFF	TGCGCCAGCAGCTTCCAGGGGGGTGAAGCTTTCTTT
13	few	TRBD1	TRBJ1-2	TRBV6-1	CASSTTGDYGYTF	TGTGCCAGCAGTACTACAGGGGACTATGGCTACACCTTC
17	few	TRBD2	TRBJ2-3	TRBV10-3	CAISEKALAGGNPTQYF	TGTGCCATCAGTGAAAAGGCGCTAGCGGGGGGGAACCCTACGCAGTATTTT
12	.	.	TRBJ2-3	TRBV7-8	CASSLSTDTQYF	TGTGCCAGCAGCCTCAGCACAGATACGCAGTATTTT
13	few	TRBD1	TRBJ1-1	TRBV7-9	CASSPSGTGEAFF	TGTGCCAGCAGTCCAAGTGGGACAGGTGAAGCTTTCTTT
14	few	.	TRBJ2-1	TRBV5-1	CASTPDRTYNEQFF	TGCGCCAGCACACCCGACAGGACTTACAATGAGCAGTTCTTC
17	few	TRBD2	TRBJ2-4	TRBV15	CATSRDSGGGSKNIQYF	TGTGCCACCAGCAGAGATTCCGGGGGAGGGTCCAAAAACATTCAGTACTTC
15	.	TRBD2	TRBJ2-2	TRBV2	CASSAAGGPTGELFF	TGTGCCAGCAGCGCAGCGGGGGGGCCAACCGGGGAGCTGTTTTTT
13	.	.	TRBJ2-2	TRBV18	CASSRTDTGELFF	TGTGCCAGCTCAAGGACAGACACCGGGGAGCTGTTTTTT
16	.	TRBD1	TRBJ2-1	TRBV7-3	CASSPIPDRNLNEQFF	TGTGCCAGCAGCCCTATTCCGGACAGGAACCTGAATGAGCAGTTCTTC
13	few	.	TRBJ2-3	TRBV5-1	CASSNDGGDTQYF	TGCGCCAGCAGCAACGACGGGGGAGATACGCAGTATTTT
13	.	.	TRBJ2-3	TRBV7-7	CASSRNPGDTQYF	TGTGCTAGCAGCCGGAACCCGGGGGATACGCAGTATTTT
16	.	.	TRBJ1-1	TRBV11-1	CASSLARANPNTEAFF	TGTGCCAGCAGCTTAGCGAGGGCCAATCCGAACACTGAAGCTTTCTTT
16	few	TRBD2	TRBJ2-3	TRBV5-1	CASSLAGTSGVDTQYF	TGCGCCAGCAGCTTGGCCGGGACTAGCGGGGTGGATACGCAGTATTTT
16	few	TRBD1	TRBJ1-5	TRBV30	CAWSVKGQGANQPQHF	TGTGCCTGGAGTGTGAAGGGACAGGGGGCTAATCAGCCCCAGCATTTT
14	few	TRBD1	TRBJ1-5	TRBV5-1	CASSPTGGPQPQHF	TGCGCCAGCAGCCCTACAGGGGGTCCTCAGCCCCAGCATTTT
15	.	.	TRBJ2-2	TRBV28	CASSQGGQITGELFF	TGTGCCAGCAGCCAAGGGGGACAAATCACCGGGGAGCTGTTTTTT
13	few	TRBD1	TRBJ1-6	TRBV28	CASRQGYNSPLHF	TGTGCCAGCCGACAGGGCTATAATTCACCCCTCCACTTT
14	.	TRBD1	TRBJ1-6	TRBV6-5	CASSFGTENSPLHF	TGTGCCAGCAGTTTCGGGACAGAGAATTCACCCCTCCACTTT
17	few	TRBD2	TRBJ2-2	TRBV5-5	CASSSDPNSGVAGELFF	TGTGCCAGCAGCTCGGACCCTAATAGCGGGGTGGCCGGGGAGCTGTTTTTT
17	few	TRBD1	TRBJ2-5	TRBV25-1	CASSLSPGQGDRETQYF	TGTGCCAGCAGTCTGAGCCCGGGACAGGGGGATAGAGAGACCCAGTACTTC